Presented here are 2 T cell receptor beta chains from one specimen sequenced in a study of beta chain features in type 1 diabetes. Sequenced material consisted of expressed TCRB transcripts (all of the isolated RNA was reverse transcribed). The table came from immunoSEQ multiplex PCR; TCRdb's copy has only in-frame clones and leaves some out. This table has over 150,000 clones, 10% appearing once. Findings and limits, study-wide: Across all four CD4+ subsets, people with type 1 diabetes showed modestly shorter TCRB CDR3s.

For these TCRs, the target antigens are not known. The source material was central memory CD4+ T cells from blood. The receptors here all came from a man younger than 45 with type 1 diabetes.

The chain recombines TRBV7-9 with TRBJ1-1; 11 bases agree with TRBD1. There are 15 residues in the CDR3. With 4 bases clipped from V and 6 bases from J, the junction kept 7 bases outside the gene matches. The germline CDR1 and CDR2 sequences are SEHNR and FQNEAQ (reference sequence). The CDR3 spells CASSSPGQGVSEAFF. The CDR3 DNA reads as TGTGCCAGCAGCTCCCCGGGACAGGGGGTCTCTGAAGCTTTCTTT.

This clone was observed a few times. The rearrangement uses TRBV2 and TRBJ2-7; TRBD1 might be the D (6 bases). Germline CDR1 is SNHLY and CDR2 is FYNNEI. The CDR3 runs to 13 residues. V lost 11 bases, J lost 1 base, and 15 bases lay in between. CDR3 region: CAGGGDKSYEQYF. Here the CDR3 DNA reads TGTGCCGGAGGTGGGGACAAATCCTACGAGCAGTACTTC.